The present TCR beta chain was sequenced within a study of blood T cell repertoires in COVID-19. Across the study: In each case, the material was cDNA or gDNA derived from T cells, B-cell-depleted T cells, or PBMCs.

V was clipped by 1 base and J by 5 bases, with 17 bases between them. The CDR3 loop spans 16 amino acids. Looked up from germline, CDR1 is SGHVS and CDR2 is FQNEAQ. This clone was observed once. In the original workflow: Quantification of nucleated cells was approximated via reference gene primer amplification. TCRdb keeps only in-frame clones here, not all; method: immunoSEQ multiplex PCR. V and J calls and clone size come straight from that table; D and trimming were deduced from the DNA. This table has hundreds of thousands of clones, nearly 90% appearing once. The sequenced sample consisted of peripheral blood. This receptor was obtained from a young man with active or convalescent COVID-19. The chain joins TRBV7-8 to TRBJ1-2; D not certain. In DNA form, the CDR3 reads TGTGCCAGCAGCTTAGTAACCGGTAAAGGAGTTTATGGCTACACCTTC. Its translation is CASSLVTGKGVYGYTF.